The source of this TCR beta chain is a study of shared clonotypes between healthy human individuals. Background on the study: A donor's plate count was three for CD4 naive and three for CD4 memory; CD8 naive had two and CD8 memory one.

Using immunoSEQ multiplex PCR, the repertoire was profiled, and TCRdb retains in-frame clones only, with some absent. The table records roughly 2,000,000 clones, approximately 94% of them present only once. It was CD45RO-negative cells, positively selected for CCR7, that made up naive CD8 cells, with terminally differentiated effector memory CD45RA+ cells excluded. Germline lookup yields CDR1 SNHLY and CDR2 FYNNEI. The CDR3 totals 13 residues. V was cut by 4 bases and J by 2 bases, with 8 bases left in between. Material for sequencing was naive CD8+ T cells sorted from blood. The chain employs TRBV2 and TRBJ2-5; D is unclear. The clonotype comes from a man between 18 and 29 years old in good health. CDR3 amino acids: CASSAIGQETQYF. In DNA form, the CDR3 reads TGTGCCAGCAGTGCGATAGGTCAAGAGACCCAGTACTTC. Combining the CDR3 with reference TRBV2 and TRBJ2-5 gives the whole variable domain EPEVTQTPSHQVTQMGQEVILRCVPISNHLYFYWYRQILGQKVEFLVSFYNNEISEKSEIFDDQFSVERPDGSNFTLKIRSTKLEDSAMYFCASSAIGQETQYFGPGTRLLVL.